The clone carrying this TCR beta chain was seen a few times. Antigen: not known. This record belongs to a study of human T cells and chemical hapten exposure. Notes on the study in general: With alopecia, donors may have immune responses unlike healthy people's.

TCRdb re-called the RACE reads with MiXCR, one entry per CDR3 protein. The repertoire holds around 260,000 distinct CDR3 sequences, approximately 8.6% seen once, with around 2.5% in the top ten. Documented time point: pre-sensitization, week 0. Treatment denoted: therapeutic diphenylcyclopropenone sensitization with weekly scalp DPC. Suited to DPC and affected by alopecia, the donors ranged from 18 to 70 years old. The CDR3 consists of 15 residues. Germline loops: CDR1 SGHAT, CDR2 FQDESV (reference sequence). Trimming shortened V by 2 bases and J by 5 bases, and 13 bases separated the two germline ends.

The starting material was whole blood, obtained in connection with sensitization to the hapten diphenylcyclopropenone (DPC). The chain uses TRBV11-1 and TRBJ1-5; D is ambiguous. The receptor was derived from a woman in her forties with alopecia areata. Some clones in this sample may be carry-over from other donors' samples. CDR3 sequence (DNA): TGTGCCAGCAGCTTAACCGGGCAGGAGCATCAGCCCCAGCATTTT. It specifies CASSLTGQEHQPQHF.